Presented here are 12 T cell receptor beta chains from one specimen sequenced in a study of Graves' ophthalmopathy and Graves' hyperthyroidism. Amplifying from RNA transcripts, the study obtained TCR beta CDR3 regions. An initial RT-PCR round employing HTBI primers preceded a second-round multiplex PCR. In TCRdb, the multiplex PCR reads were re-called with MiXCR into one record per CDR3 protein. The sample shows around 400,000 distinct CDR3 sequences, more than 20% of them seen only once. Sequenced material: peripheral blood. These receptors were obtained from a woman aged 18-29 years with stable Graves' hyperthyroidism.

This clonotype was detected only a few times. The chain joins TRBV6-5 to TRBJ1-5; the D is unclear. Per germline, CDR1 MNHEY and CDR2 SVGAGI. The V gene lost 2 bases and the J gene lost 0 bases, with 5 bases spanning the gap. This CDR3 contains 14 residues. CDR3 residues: CASSYRDSNQPQHF. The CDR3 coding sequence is TGTGCCAGCAGTTACCGGGATAGCAATCAGCCCCAGCATTTT.

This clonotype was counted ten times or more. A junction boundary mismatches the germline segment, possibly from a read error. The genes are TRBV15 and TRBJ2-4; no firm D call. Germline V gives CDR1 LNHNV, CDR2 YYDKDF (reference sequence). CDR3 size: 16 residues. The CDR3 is CATSRGGRDPKNIKYF. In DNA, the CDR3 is TGTGCCACCAGCAGAGGTGGCAGAGACCCCAAAAACATTAAGTACTTC. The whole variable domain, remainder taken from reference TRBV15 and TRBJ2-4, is DAMVIQNPRYQVTQFGKPVTLSCSQTLNHNVMYWYQQKSSQAPKLLFHYYDKDFNNEADTPDNFQSRRPNTSFCFLDIRSPGLGDTAMYLCATSRGGRDPKNIKYFGAGTRLSVL.

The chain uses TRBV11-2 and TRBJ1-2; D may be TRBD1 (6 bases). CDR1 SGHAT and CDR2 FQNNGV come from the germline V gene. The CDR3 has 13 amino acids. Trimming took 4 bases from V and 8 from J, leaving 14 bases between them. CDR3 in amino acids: CASSSKEGHGYTF. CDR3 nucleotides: TGTGCCAGCAGCTCAAAGGAGGGACACGGCTACACCTTC.

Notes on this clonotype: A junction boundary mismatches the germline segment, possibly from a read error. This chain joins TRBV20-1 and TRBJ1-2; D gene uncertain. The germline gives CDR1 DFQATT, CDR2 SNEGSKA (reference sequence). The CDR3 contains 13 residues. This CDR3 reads CSAFAIGRHGYTF. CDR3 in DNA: TGCAGTGCTTTCGCGATAGGGCGTCATGGTTACACCTTC.

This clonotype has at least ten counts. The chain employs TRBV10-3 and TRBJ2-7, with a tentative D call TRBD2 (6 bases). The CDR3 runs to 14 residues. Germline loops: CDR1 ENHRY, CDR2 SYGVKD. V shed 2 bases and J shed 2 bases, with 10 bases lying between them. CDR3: CAISEKPGAYEQYF. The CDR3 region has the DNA TGTGCCATCAGTGAGAAGCCGGGGGCCTACGAGCAGTACTTC.

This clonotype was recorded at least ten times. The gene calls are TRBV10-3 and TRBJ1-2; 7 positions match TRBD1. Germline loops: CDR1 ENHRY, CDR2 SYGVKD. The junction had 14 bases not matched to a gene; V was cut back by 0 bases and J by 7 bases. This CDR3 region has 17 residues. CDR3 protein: CAISESRRGRFLSGYTF. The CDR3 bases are TGTGCCATCAGTGAGTCAAGGAGGGGGCGCTTCCTCAGTGGCTACACCTTC.

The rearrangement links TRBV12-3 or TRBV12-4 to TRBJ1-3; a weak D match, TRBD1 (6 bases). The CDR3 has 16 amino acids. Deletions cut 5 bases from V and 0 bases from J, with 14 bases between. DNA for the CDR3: TGTGCCAGCAGTACCGGGACAAAAGGCTCTGGAAACACCATATATTTT. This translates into CASSTGTKGSGNTIYF.

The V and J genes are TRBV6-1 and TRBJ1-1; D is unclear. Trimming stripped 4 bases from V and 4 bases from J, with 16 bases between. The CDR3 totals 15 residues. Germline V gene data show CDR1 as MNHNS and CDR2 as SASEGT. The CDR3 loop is CASSAEQEGGTEAFF. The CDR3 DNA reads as TGTGCCAGCAGTGCGGAGCAGGAGGGTGGCACTGAAGCTTTCTTT.

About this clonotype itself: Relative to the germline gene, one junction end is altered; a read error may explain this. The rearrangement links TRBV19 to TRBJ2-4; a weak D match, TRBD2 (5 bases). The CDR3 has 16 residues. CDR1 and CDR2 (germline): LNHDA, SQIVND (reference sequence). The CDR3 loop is CASSIKDGIAKNIKYF. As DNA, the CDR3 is TGTGCCAGTAGTATTAAGGACGGGATAGCCAAAAACATTAAGTACTTC. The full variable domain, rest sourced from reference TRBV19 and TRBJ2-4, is DGGITQSPKYLFRKEGQNVTLSCEQNLNHDAMYWYRQDPGQGLRLIYYSQIVNDFQKGDIAEGYSVSREKKESFPLTVTSAQKNPTAFYLCASSIKDGIAKNIKYFGAGTRLSVL.

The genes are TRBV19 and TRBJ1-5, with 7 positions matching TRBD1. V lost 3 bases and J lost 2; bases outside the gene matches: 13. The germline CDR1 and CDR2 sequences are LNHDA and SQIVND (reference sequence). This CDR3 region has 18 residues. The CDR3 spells CASSIYGQGGHRNQPQHF. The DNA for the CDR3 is TGTGCCAGTAGTATCTACGGGCAGGGGGGCCATCGCAATCAGCCCCAGCATTTT. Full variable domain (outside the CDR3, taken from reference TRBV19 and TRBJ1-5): DGGITQSPKYLFRKEGQNVTLSCEQNLNHDAMYWYRQDPGQGLRLIYYSQIVNDFQKGDIAEGYSVSREKKESFPLTVTSAQKNPTAFYLCASSIYGQGGHRNQPQHFGDGTRLSIL.

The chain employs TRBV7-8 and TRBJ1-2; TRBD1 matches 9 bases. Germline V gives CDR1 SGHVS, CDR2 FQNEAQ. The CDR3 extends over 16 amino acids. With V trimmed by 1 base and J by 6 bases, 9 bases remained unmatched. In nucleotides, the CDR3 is TGTGCCAGCAGCTTAGACCGATGGACAGGGGAGAATGGCTACACCTTC. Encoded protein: CASSLDRWTGENGYTF.

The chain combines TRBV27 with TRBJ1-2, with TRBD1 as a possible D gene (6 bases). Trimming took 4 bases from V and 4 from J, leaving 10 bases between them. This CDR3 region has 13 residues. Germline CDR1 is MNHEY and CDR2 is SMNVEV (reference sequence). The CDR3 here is CASSSTGTYGYTF. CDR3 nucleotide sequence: TGTGCCAGCAGTTCAACAGGGACCTATGGCTACACCTTC.